This TCR beta chain was documented in a study of CD8 T cells in ankylosing spondylitis. V was trimmed by 6 bases and J by 2 bases, leaving 17 bases between them. Germline V gives CDR1 MNHNS, CDR2 SASEGT. The CDR3 is made up of 15 amino acids. Study results and limitations: Enrichment of disease-linked clones was reportedly significant in matched ankylosing spondylitis synovial fluid.

Scientists made TCR beta libraries using quantitative 5'-RACE with molecular barcodes. TCRdb analysed the 5' RACE reads with MiXCR anew, one entry per CDR3 protein. The table includes fewer than 250,000 distinct CDR3 sequences, under 30% detected once. Only a few counts were recorded for this clonotype. The antigen is unknown. The sequence was collected from a male donor with ankylosing spondylitis or in good health (not recorded which). This chain links TRBV6-1 with TRBJ2-7; D may be TRBD1 (5 bases). Sequencing used blood, either unsorted or a sorted T cell fraction (not recorded which). The CDR3 DNA sequence: TGTGCCAGCAGCCGACCTGGACACGCCACCTACGAGCAGTACTTC. Translating gives CASSRPGHATYEQYF.